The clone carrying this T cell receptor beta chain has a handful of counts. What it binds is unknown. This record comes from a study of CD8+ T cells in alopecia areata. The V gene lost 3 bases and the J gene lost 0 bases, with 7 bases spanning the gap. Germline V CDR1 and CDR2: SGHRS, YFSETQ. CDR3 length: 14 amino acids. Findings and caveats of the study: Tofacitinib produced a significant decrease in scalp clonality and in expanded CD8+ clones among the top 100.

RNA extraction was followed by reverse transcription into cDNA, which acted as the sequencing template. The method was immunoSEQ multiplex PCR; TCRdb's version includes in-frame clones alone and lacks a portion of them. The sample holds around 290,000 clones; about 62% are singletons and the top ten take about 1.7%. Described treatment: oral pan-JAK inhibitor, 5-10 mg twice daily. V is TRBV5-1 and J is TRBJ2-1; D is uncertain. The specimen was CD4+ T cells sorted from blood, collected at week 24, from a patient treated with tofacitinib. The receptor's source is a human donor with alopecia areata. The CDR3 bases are TGCGCCAGCAGCTCCTTCGTCTCCTACAATGAGCAGTTCTTC. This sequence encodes CASSSFVSYNEQFF.